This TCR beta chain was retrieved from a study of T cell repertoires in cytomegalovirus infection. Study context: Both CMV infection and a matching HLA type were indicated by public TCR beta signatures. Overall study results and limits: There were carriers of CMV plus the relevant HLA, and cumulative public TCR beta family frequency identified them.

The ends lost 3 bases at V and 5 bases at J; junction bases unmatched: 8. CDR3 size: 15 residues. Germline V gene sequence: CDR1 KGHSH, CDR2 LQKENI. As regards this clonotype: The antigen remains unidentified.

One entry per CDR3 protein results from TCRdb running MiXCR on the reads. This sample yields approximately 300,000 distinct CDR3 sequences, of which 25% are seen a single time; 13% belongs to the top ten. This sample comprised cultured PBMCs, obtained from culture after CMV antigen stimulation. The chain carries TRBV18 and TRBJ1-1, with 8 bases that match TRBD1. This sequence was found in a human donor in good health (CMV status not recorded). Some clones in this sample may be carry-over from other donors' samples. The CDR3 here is CASSPGQGAQTEAFF. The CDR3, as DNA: TGTGCCAGCTCACCGGGCCAGGGGGCGCAGACTGAAGCTTTCTTT.